What follows are 30 T cell receptor beta chains derived from one specimen sequenced in a study of immune evolution from preneoplasia to lung adenocarcinoma. Some clones are missing from TCRdb's copy, which holds only in-frame ones; the method was immunoSEQ multiplex PCR. This sample has approximately 6,600 clones, with 76% found just once. Sequencing used FFPE minimally invasive lung adenocarcinoma tissue. These receptors all come from a person between 55 and 80 years old with lung adenocarcinoma.

The V gene is TRBV6-6, the J gene TRBJ1-5, with 9 bases fitting TRBD1. This CDR3 region has 16 residues. Looked up from germline, CDR1 is MNHNY and CDR2 is SVGAGI (reference sequence). The J segment lost 0 bases and the V segment lost 7 bases, leaving 7 bases of the junction unmatched. CDR3 bases: TGTGCCAGCACCCTGACAGGGGGGGATAGCAATCAGCCCCAGCATTTT. Translated: CASTLTGGDSNQPQHF.

This chain uses TRBV6-1 with TRBJ2-3, with unresolved D. Trimming pared 11 bases from V and 0 bases from J, leaving 15 bases between. Germline loops: CDR1 MNHNS, CDR2 SASEGT. The CDR3 runs to 14 residues. The CDR3 DNA reads as TGTGCCGCCGCGCCAGGCAGGAGCACAGATACGCAGTATTTT. Residues: CAAAPGRSTDTQYF.

The chain joins TRBV15 to TRBJ2-3; 15 bases match TRBD2. Trimming removed 5 bases from V and 4 bases from J; junction bases left unmatched: 7. The CDR3 covers 17 residues. CDR1 and CDR2 (germline): LNHNV, YYDKDF (reference sequence). As DNA, the CDR3 is TGTGCCACCAGCGCCGGGACTAGCGGGAGGTCGGCAGATACGCAGTATTTT. It codes for CATSAGTSGRSADTQYF.

This clone was found a few times. The chain couples TRBV19 to TRBJ2-1; 7 positions agree with TRBD1. V was pared by 7 bases and J by 1 base, with 4 bases of the junction left unmatched. The germline gives CDR1 LNHDA, CDR2 SQIVND (reference sequence). The CDR3 has 14 amino acids. CDR3 residues: CASTPGQSYNEQFF. The CDR3 DNA follows: TGTGCCAGTACTCCGGGACAGTCCTACAATGAGCAGTTCTTC.

The chain is built from TRBV6-4 and TRBJ2-2, with TRBD2 matching over 7 bases. CDR1 MRHNA and CDR2 SNTAGT come from the germline V gene. There are 16 residues in the CDR3. V lost 0 bases to trimming and J lost 1 base; unmatched junction nucleotides: 2. CDR3 nucleotide sequence: TGTGCCAGCAGTGACTCTGCTAGCGGGAACACCGGGGAGCTGTTTTTT. This sequence encodes CASSDSASGNTGELFF.

This clone was counted a single time. The rearrangement uses TRBV6-5 and TRBJ2-7, with D perhaps assigned TRBD1 or TRBD2 (5 bases each). Trimming took 6 bases from V and 7 from J, leaving 16 bases between them. Germline assignment: CDR1 MNHEY and CDR2 SVGAGI. This CDR3 has 13 residues. CDR3 loop: CASRPGPDGEQYF. In DNA, the CDR3 is TGTGCCAGCAGGCCGGGACCCGACGGGGAGCAGTACTTC.

This clone is termed large. This chain joins TRBV6-5 and TRBJ2-1, with D tentatively TRBD2 (7 bases). V was shortened by 0 bases and J by 7 bases, with 13 bases between the two germline ends. The CDR3 totals 15 residues. Per germline, CDR1 MNHEY and CDR2 SVGAGI. CDR3 loop: CASSYSRRGANEQFF. The CDR3 DNA is TGTGCCAGCAGTTACTCCCGTCGGGGGGCGAATGAGCAGTTCTTC.

This clone was recorded a few times. This chain links TRBV10-3 with TRBJ1-1; TRBD1 agrees at 10 bases. Germline CDR1 is ENHRY and CDR2 is SYGVKD. The ends lost 3 bases at V and 3 bases at J; junction bases unmatched: 4. The CDR3 spans 15 residues. CDR3 sequence: CAISESTGGDTEAFF. CDR3 DNA sequence: TGTGCCATCAGTGAATCGACAGGGGGCGACACTGAAGCTTTCTTT.

The genes are TRBV6-6 and TRBJ2-3; 9 bases agree with TRBD1. Trimming removed 4 bases from V and 4 bases from J; junction bases left unmatched: 6. The CDR3 consists of 15 residues. Germline CDR1 is MNHNY and CDR2 is SVGAGI (reference sequence). CDR3 protein: CASSWGTGRPDTQYF. The CDR3 DNA is TGTGCCAGCAGTTGGGGGACAGGGAGACCAGATACGCAGTATTTT.

J is TRBJ2-1 and V is TRBV7-6, with D tentatively TRBD2 (5 bases). The CDR3 is 15 residues long. Germline loops: CDR1 SGHVS, CDR2 FNYEAQ. Between the trimmed V and J ends, which lost 1 base and 4 bases, there was a span of 11 bases. CDR3 coding DNA: TGTGCCAGCAGCTTAGGTGGGAGTGGGTACAATGAGCAGTTCTTC. Its translation: CASSLGGSGYNEQFF.

The CDR3 DNA reads TGCGCCAGCAGCTCGAGACAGGGATCCTCCTACGAGCAGTACTTC. Protein: CASSSRQGSSYEQYF. The chain is built from TRBV5-1 and TRBJ2-7; TRBD1 aligns across 7 bases. Germline CDR1 is SGHRS and CDR2 is YFSETQ. The CDR3 runs to 15 residues. Trimming took 3 bases from V and 0 from J; bases not matched to a gene: 6.

The chain uses TRBV11-2 and TRBJ2-1; 10 positions agree with TRBD2. Germline V gene data show CDR1 as SGHAT and CDR2 as FQNNGV. The CDR3 length is 19 residues. V shed 2 bases and J 7 bases; nucleotides not matched to a gene: 17. The CDR3 here is CASSLFVQASGGRQNEQFF. CDR3 sequence (DNA): TGTGCCAGCAGCTTATTTGTACAGGCTAGCGGGGGAAGGCAGAATGAGCAGTTCTTC.

CDR3: CASSYSTDRGPGSYTF. CDR3 in DNA: TGTGCCAGCAGTTACTCAACCGACAGGGGCCCCGGGAGCTACACCTTC. V is TRBV6-5 and J is TRBJ1-2, with TRBD1 matching 8 bases. CDR1 and CDR2 (germline): MNHEY, SVGAGI. V was clipped by 0 bases and J by 9 bases; unmatched bases: 12. This CDR3 spans 16 amino acids.

Of note for this clone: This may be a read error, as it is one base from a much larger clone. Other DNA sequences in this sample translate to the same CDR3. The V and J genes are TRBV6-5 and TRBJ1-4, with D possibly matching TRBD1 (5 bases). CDR1 is MNHEY and CDR2 is SVGAGI in the germline V gene. The CDR3 runs to 15 residues. CDR3 in amino acids: CASSPAGGTNEKLFF. The CDR3 DNA reads as TGTGCCAGCAGCCCAGCGGGGGGGACTAATGAAAAACTGTTCTTT.

In its sample, this clone ranks as large (0.1 to 1%). The chain employs TRBV2 and TRBJ1-5; D is perhaps TRBD1 (5 bases). V lost 4 bases and J 6 bases, leaving 13 bases between the germline ends. This CDR3 has 14 amino acids. Germline CDR1 reads SNHLY; CDR2 reads FYNNEI. CDR3 nucleotide sequence: TGTGCCAGCAGTGGTACACAGGCAGGTCAGCCCCAGCATTTT. This gives the protein CASSGTQAGQPQHF.

This chain joins TRBV4-1 and TRBJ1-1, with D perhaps TRBD1 (6 bases). Trimming took off 4 bases at V and 5 bases at J, with 17 bases between the two ends. The CDR3 extends over 15 amino acids. The germline V gene encodes CDR1 MGHRA and CDR2 YSYEKL. This CDR3 reads CASSRGLQGPTEAFF. The CDR3 nucleotides are TGCGCCAGCAGCCGGGGCTTACAGGGACCGACTGAAGCTTTCTTT.

This clone was found a few times. This rearrangement joins TRBV5-1 to TRBJ2-6; D not resolved. This CDR3 spans 15 amino acids. Trimming pared 6 bases from V and 1 base from J, leaving 11 bases between. Germline V lookup: CDR1 SGHRS, CDR2 YFSETQ. The CDR3 loop reads CASTAALSGANVLTF. The CDR3 coding sequence is TGCGCCAGCACGGCGGCTTTGTCTGGGGCCAACGTCCTGACTTTC.

The chain recombines TRBV4-1 with TRBJ1-1; perhaps TRBD1 as D (5 bases). Germline V gene data show CDR1 as MGHRA and CDR2 as YSYEKL. The CDR3 has 13 residues. V was clipped by 5 bases and J by 5 bases, with 12 bases between them. CDR3 amino acids: CASSSGVWTEAFF. The CDR3 DNA follows: TGCGCCAGCAGCTCGGGGGTATGGACTGAAGCTTTCTTT.

The V call is TRBV9, the J call TRBJ1-3; D gene ambiguous. The CDR3 covers 16 residues. Germline V CDR1 and CDR2: SGDLS, YYNGEE. Trimming took off 0 bases at V and 0 bases at J, with 10 bases between the two ends. The CDR3 here is CASSVDNRHSGNTIYF. The DNA of the CDR3 is TGTGCCAGCAGCGTAGACAACAGACACTCTGGAAACACCATATATTTT.

V gene TRBV27 combines with J gene TRBJ1-4; 9 bases map to TRBD1. CDR1 MNHEY and CDR2 SMNVEV come from the germline V gene (reference sequence). V lost 4 bases to trimming and J lost 7 bases; unmatched junction nucleotides: 4. This CDR3 is built from 14 residues. The DNA for the CDR3 is TGTGCCAGCAGTTCACAGGGGGCCGGTGAAAAACTGTTTTTT. It translates to CASSSQGAGEKLFF.

V gene TRBV5-1 combines with J gene TRBJ2-7, with TRBD1 matching over 7 bases. This CDR3 region has 13 residues. Trimming at V came to 4 bases and at J to 6 bases, leaving 7 bases not matched to a gene. Germline assignment: CDR1 SGHRS and CDR2 YFSETQ. CDR3 sequence: CASSVGQSLEQYF. DNA for the CDR3: TGCGCCAGCAGCGTGGGACAGTCGCTCGAGCAGTACTTC.

The chain carries TRBV4-2 and TRBJ1-4, with 10 bases matching TRBD1. CDR3 size: 17 residues. Per germline, CDR1 LGHNA and CDR2 YNFKEQ. Germline trimming cut 4 bases from V and 8 bases from J; bases unmatched to any gene: 13. The CDR3 sequence is CASSLDLPGTGAEKLFF. CDR3 nucleotides: TGTGCCAGCAGCCTCGACCTCCCCGGGACAGGGGCGGAAAAACTGTTTTTT.

This sequence joins TRBV29-1 and TRBJ1-1; D gene uncertain. CDR3 length: 10 residues. The germline gives CDR1 SQVTM, CDR2 ANQGSEA. Trimming took 7 bases from V and 3 from J, leaving 6 bases between them. The CDR3 region is CSGRDTEAFF. DNA of the CDR3: TGCAGCGGGAGGGACACTGAAGCTTTCTTT. The entire variable domain, with the rest obtained from reference TRBV29-1 and TRBJ1-1, is as follows: SAVISQKPSRDICQRGTSLTIQCQVDSQVTMMFWYRQQPGQSLTLIATANQGSEATYESGFVIDKFPISRPNLTFSTLTVSNMSPEDSSIYLCSGRDTEAFFGQGTRLTVV.

This chain connects TRBV7-6 to TRBJ1-3; D is perhaps TRBD1 (5 bases). The V and J ends lost 0 bases and 0 bases respectively, with 9 bases between them. CDR3 size: 16 residues. Germline V gives CDR1 SGHVS, CDR2 FNYEAQ. The chain's CDR3 is CASSLAVGVSGNTIYF. The CDR3 bases are TGTGCCAGCAGCTTAGCTGTAGGGGTCTCTGGAAACACCATATATTTT.

This clone has only a few counts. The genes are TRBV25-1 and TRBJ2-7, with D perhaps matching TRBD2 (6 bases). Trimming removed 6 bases from V and 6 bases from J, with 9 bases in between. CDR3 size: 11 residues. The germline gives CDR1 MGHDK, CDR2 SYGVNS. In DNA, the CDR3 is TGTGCCAGCAGGTCGGAGGGCGAGCAGTACTTC. This gives the protein CASRSEGEQYF.

This clone was detected only once. The V call is TRBV2, the J call TRBJ2-1; 8 bases match TRBD1. CDR3 length: 16 amino acids. V trimming: 9 bases; J trimming: 12 bases; junction bases outside the gene matches: 22. Germline V gene lookup returns CDR1 SNHLY and CDR2 FYNNEI. The CDR3 is CASYGFPGQGSIGQFF. The CDR3 DNA sequence: TGTGCCAGTTACGGATTTCCAGGACAGGGAAGTATCGGGCAGTTCTTC.

The chain recombines TRBV10-2 with TRBJ2-7; D gene ambiguous. The germline V gene has CDR1 WSHSY and CDR2 SAAADI. V dropped 4 bases and J dropped 2 bases, with 9 bases sitting between them. The CDR3 sequence is 13 residues long. The CDR3 here is CASSVPPTYEQYF. The CDR3 coding sequence is TGCGCCAGCAGTGTACCACCTACCTACGAGCAGTACTTC.

This rearrangement joins TRBV9 to TRBJ1-2; D call uncertain. In germline, CDR1 is SGDLS, CDR2 YYNGEE. V dropped 2 bases and J dropped 5 bases, with 13 bases sitting between them. The CDR3 runs to 14 residues. The CDR3 loop reads CASSVSSALYGYTF. DNA of the CDR3: TGTGCCAGCAGCGTTAGCTCCGCTCTGTATGGCTACACCTTC.

About this clone: Because it lacks the conserved phenylalanine or tryptophan at the end, this CDR3 is likely a read error. The rearrangement uses TRBV30 and TRBJ2-7; no definite D call. The V end was cut by 4 bases, the J end by 0 bases, with 7 bases between. This CDR3 contains 12 residues. Germline V CDR1 and CDR2: GTSNPN, SVGIG (reference sequence). The CDR3 here is CAWKQYSYEQYS. In DNA, the CDR3 is TGTGCCTGGAAGCAGTACTCCTACGAGCAGTACTCC.

The chain joins TRBV2 to TRBJ2-1, with TRBD2 matching over 10 bases. CDR1 and CDR2 from the germline V gene are SNHLY and FYNNEI. Germline trimming cut 4 bases from V and 5 bases from J; bases unmatched to any gene: 5. This CDR3 is 15 amino acids long. The CDR3 spells CASSAAGGPHNEQFF. In DNA form, the CDR3 reads TGTGCCAGCAGTGCAGCGGGAGGGCCCCACAATGAGCAGTTCTTC.